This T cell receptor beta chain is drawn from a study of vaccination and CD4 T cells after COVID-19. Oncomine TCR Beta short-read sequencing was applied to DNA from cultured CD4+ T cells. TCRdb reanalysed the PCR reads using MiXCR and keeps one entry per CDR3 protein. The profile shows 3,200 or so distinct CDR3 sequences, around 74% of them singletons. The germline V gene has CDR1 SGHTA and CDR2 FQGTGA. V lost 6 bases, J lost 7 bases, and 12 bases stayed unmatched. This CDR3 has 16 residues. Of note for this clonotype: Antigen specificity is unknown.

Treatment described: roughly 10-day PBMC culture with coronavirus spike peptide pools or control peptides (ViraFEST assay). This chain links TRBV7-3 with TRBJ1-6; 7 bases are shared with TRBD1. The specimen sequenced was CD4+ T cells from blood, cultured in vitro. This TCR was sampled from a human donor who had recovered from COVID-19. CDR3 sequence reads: CASRPAPQGKNSPLHF. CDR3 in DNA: TGTGCCAGCAGGCCAGCTCCACAGGGGAAGAATTCACCCCTCCACTTT.